Only one count was recorded for the clone carrying this T cell receptor beta chain. Data came from immunoSEQ multiplex PCR; TCRdb stores just in-frame clones and leaves some out. Among around 130,000 clones listed, approximately 81% were seen once. This record comes from a study of blood T cell repertoires in COVID-19. As for the study in general: PBMCs, B-cell-depleted T cells, or T cells provided the cDNA or gDNA that made up the material.

The specimen was peripheral blood. This receptor was taken from a man in his fifties or sixties with acute or convalescent COVID-19.

For the CDR3, the DNA is TGTGCCAGCGCGAGAGAGGGAAGTGGCTACACCTTC. Residues: CASAREGSGYTF. The gene calls are TRBV12-3 or TRBV12-4 and TRBJ1-2; D gene ambiguous. The CDR3 contains 12 residues. Trimming cost V 8 bases and J 7 bases, with 14 bases left between them.